The present entry profiles one T cell receptor beta chain with its context. Its matching antigen is unknown. Using immunoSEQ multiplex PCR, the repertoire was profiled, and TCRdb retains in-frame clones only, with some absent. The sample consists of about 21,000 clones, roughly 75% of them appearing once. The CDR3 covers 15 residues. In germline, CDR1 is MRHNA, CDR2 SNTAGT. The V and J ends lost 2 bases and 6 bases, in that order; junction bases with no gene match: 1. The data were obtained in a study of immune evolution from preneoplasia to lung adenocarcinoma. The study's findings and limits: From normal lung to invasive adenocarcinoma, top clone frequencies appeared to decrease.

Between the mid-2010s and the late 2010s, patients underwent resection in Japan or China. The material sequenced was FFPE invasive lung adenocarcinoma tissue. This chain uses TRBV6-4 with TRBJ2-3; 14 positions agree with TRBD2. The sequence was collected from a person in their sixties or seventies with lung adenocarcinoma. The CDR3 is CASSDGTSGSDTQYF. Here the CDR3 DNA reads TGTGCCAGCAGTGACGGGACTAGCGGGAGTGATACGCAGTATTTT.